These 21 T cell receptor beta chains originate from one sample sequenced in a study of CD8 T cells in Susac syndrome. Reverse transcription of about 0.5 to 1 ug RNA used random hexamers. TCRdb re-analysed the immunoSEQ multiplex PCR reads in MiXCR, keeping a single row per CDR3 protein. The sample yields some 200,000 distinct CDR3 sequences, over 90% seen once. Sequencing was performed on CD4+ T cells from PBMCs. These TCRs come from a human donor with multiple sclerosis.

This clonotype was seen just once. This chain links TRBV10-3 with TRBJ2-1; 9 bases align to TRBD2. The CDR3 runs 15 residues. The germline V gene has CDR1 ENHRY and CDR2 SYGVKD. V lost 1 base, J lost 7 bases, and 5 bases stayed unmatched. The CDR3 sequence: CAISELAGVKNEQFF. The CDR3 nucleotides are TGTGCCATCAGTGAGTTAGCGGGAGTCAAAAATGAGCAGTTCTTC.

This clonotype was recorded once. The V gene is TRBV5-1, the J gene TRBJ2-5, with D possibly TRBD2 on 6 matching bases. Per germline, CDR1 SGHRS and CDR2 YFSETQ. With 3 bases removed from V and 3 bases from J, the gap between germline ends came to 9 bases. The CDR3 sequence is 13 residues long. The chain's CDR3 is CASSSGGEETQYF. CDR3 DNA sequence: TGCGCCAGCAGCTCCGGAGGGGAAGAGACCCAGTACTTC.

V usage is TRBV5-1 and J usage is TRBJ1-1; D call uncertain. The V end lost 4 bases, the J end lost 4 bases, and 14 bases lay between the germline ends. CDR3 size: 14 residues. Germline CDR1 is SGHRS and CDR2 is YFSETQ. This CDR3 reads CASSTMPQVTEAFF. The CDR3 DNA reads TGCGCCAGCAGCACGATGCCTCAAGTCACTGAAGCTTTCTTT.

This clonotype appeared a few times. The CDR3 protein is CATSDFVGGAYEQYF. DNA of the CDR3: TGTGCCACCAGTGATTTCGTGGGAGGGGCCTACGAGCAGTACTTC. The V call is TRBV24-1, the J call TRBJ2-7; 7 nucleotides agree with TRBD2. Germline trimming cut 1 base from V and 2 bases from J; bases unmatched to any gene: 4. Per the germline V gene, CDR1 is KGHDR and CDR2 is SFDVKD. The CDR3 runs to 15 residues.

The chain links TRBV18 to TRBJ1-5; D remains ambiguous. The germline gives CDR1 KGHSH, CDR2 LQKENI. This CDR3 comprises 14 residues. V was shortened by 4 bases and J by 7 bases, with 14 bases between the two germline ends. DNA for the CDR3: TGTGCCAGCTCACAAGGGTCTGGTGAACAGCCCCAGCATTTT. Translating it yields CASSQGSGEQPQHF.

About this clonotype itself: Its ends do not fully match the called genes, so a read error is possible. This chain uses TRBV5-4 with TRBJ2-2; TRBD2 matches at 7 bases. The CDR3 covers 14 residues. CDR1 is SGHNT, CDR2 YYREEE, per germline (reference sequence). CDR3 bases: TGTGCCACCAGCGGGGAGAGTTACACCGGGGAGCTGTTTTTT. Translating it yields CATSGESYTGELFF.

This chain joins TRBV30 and TRBJ2-7; 10 bases agree with TRBD1. CDR3 size: 14 residues. Germline CDR1 and CDR2: GTSNPN and SVGIG (reference sequence). V dropped 3 bases and J dropped 4; count of bases not matched to a gene: 6. CDR3 in amino acids: CAWSLGTGVYEQYF. CDR3 bases: TGTGCCTGGAGCCTGGGGACAGGGGTGTACGAGCAGTACTTC.

The chain employs TRBV7-9 and TRBJ2-2; 7 bases are a match to TRBD2. With 0 bases clipped from V and 0 bases from J, the junction kept 1 base outside the gene matches. CDR3 size: 16 residues. Germline V gene sequence: CDR1 SEHNR, CDR2 FQNEAQ (reference sequence). The CDR3 bases are TGTGCCAGCAGCTTAGCTCTAGCGGCGAACACCGGGGAGCTGTTTTTT. Translation gives CASSLALAANTGELFF.

This sequence joins TRBV6-1 and TRBJ2-1; a weak D match, TRBD2 (6 bases). Germline CDR1 and CDR2: MNHNS and SASEGT. Between the trimmed V and J ends, which lost 6 bases and 0 bases, there was a span of 18 bases. There are 17 residues in the CDR3. The CDR3 here is CASRRSGGLSSYNEQFF. In nucleotides, the CDR3 is TGTGCCAGCAGGCGCTCCGGGGGACTGAGCTCCTACAATGAGCAGTTCTTC.

The genes are TRBV27 and TRBJ2-5; D may be TRBD2 (5 bases). The CDR3 loop spans 13 amino acids. Trimming took off 3 bases at V and 3 bases at J, with 8 bases between the two ends. Germline assignment: CDR1 MNHEY and CDR2 SMNVEV (reference sequence). The CDR3 region is CASSFWGEETQYF. CDR3 DNA: TGTGCCAGCAGTTTCTGGGGAGAAGAGACCCAGTACTTC.

The V gene is TRBV9, the J gene TRBJ2-1; D possibly corresponds to TRBD1 (6 bases). CDR3 length: 14 residues. Germline V gene data show CDR1 as SGDLS and CDR2 as YYNGEE. The V end was cut by 0 bases, the J end by 6 bases, with 10 bases between. CDR3 DNA sequence: TGTGCCAGCAGCGTAGAGGGGGTAGGCAATGAGCAGTTCTTC. It translates to CASSVEGVGNEQFF.

This clonotype was detected only once. The chain has TRBV30 and TRBJ1-4, with D unresolved. Trimming took off 3 bases at V and 4 bases at J, with 9 bases between the two ends. From germline, CDR1 is GTSNPN and CDR2 SVGIG (reference sequence). CDR3 length: 13 amino acids. The CDR3 DNA reads TGTGCCTGGAGCCGAGGAGTTAATGAAAAACTGTTTTTT. This gives the protein CAWSRGVNEKLFF.

The rearrangement links TRBV27 to TRBJ2-7, with 10 nucleotides matching TRBD2. CDR3 length: 16 amino acids. After removal of 7 bases from V and 1 base from J, the junction contained 10 bases not matched to a gene. Germline loops: CDR1 MNHEY, CDR2 SMNVEV (reference sequence). The CDR3 reads CASTPTSGKASYEQYF. CDR3 bases: TGTGCCAGCACCCCCACTAGCGGGAAAGCGTCCTACGAGCAGTACTTC.

The gene calls are TRBV23-1 and TRBJ2-7, with TRBD1 matching 9 bases. TRBV23-1 is sorted into the ORF group, with uncertain function. This CDR3 is 16 amino acids long. V trimming: 0 bases; J trimming: 0 bases; junction bases outside the gene matches: 3. In nucleotides, the CDR3 is TGCGCCAGCAGTCAATCGGTGGGACAGGGCTCCTACGAGCAGTACTTC. Its translation: CASSQSVGQGSYEQYF.

The rearrangement joins TRBV11-2 to TRBJ1-5, with no clear D. Germline V gives CDR1 SGHAT, CDR2 FQNNGV. The CDR3 spans 13 residues. V lost 0 bases and J lost 5, with 5 bases in between. The CDR3 DNA follows: TGTGCCAGCAGCTTAGACCCGTATCAGCCCCAGCATTTT. This gives the protein CASSLDPYQPQHF.

This clonotype was seen just once. This chain connects TRBV27 to TRBJ1-2; the D gene is possibly TRBD1 (5 bases). This CDR3 spans 14 amino acids. Trimming took off 0 bases at V and 4 bases at J, with 9 bases between the two ends. CDR1 and CDR2 (germline): MNHEY, SMNVEV (reference sequence). Here the CDR3 reads CASSLSGHGYGYTF. The CDR3 DNA is TGTGCCAGCAGTTTATCAGGACACGGCTATGGCTACACCTTC.

The chain carries TRBV6-5 and TRBJ1-1, with D possibly being TRBD1 (5 bases). Germline lookup yields CDR1 MNHEY and CDR2 SVGAGI. V shed 4 bases and J shed 1 base, with 13 bases lying between them. The CDR3 covers 15 residues. For the CDR3, the DNA is TGTGCCAGCAGTTGGGGACGAGGGAGGAACACTGAAGCTTTCTTT. This sequence encodes CASSWGRGRNTEAFF.

The chain recombines TRBV20-1 with TRBJ1-6; D uncertain. Germline CDR1 is DFQATT and CDR2 is SNEGSKA (reference sequence). The CDR3 spans 15 residues. The V end lost 0 bases, the J end lost 10 bases, and 16 bases lay between the germline ends. The CDR3 region has the DNA TGCAGTGCTAGAGATGGGTCTCGGGTAGGCTCACCCCTCCACTTT. Protein sequence: CSARDGSRVGSPLHF.

This sequence joins TRBV30 and TRBJ1-1; the D is unclear. Per the germline V gene, CDR1 is GTSNPN and CDR2 is SVGIG (reference sequence). Trimming left V 4 bases short and J 5 bases short, with 17 bases between. CDR3 size: 14 residues. The CDR3 coding sequence is TGTGCCTGGACCCCTCTAGGAAGTGGGACTGAAGCTTTCTTT. Its translation is CAWTPLGSGTEAFF.

The chain combines TRBV9 with TRBJ2-3; no clear D. Per germline, CDR1 SGDLS and CDR2 YYNGEE. The CDR3 spans 14 residues. Trimming removed 1 base at V and 2 bases at J, with 8 bases between. The CDR3 DNA sequence: TGTGCCAGCAGCGTACGGCTTCTCACAGATACGCAGTATTTT. It codes for CASSVRLLTDTQYF.

The chain carries TRBV19 and TRBJ1-5, with a tentative D call TRBD1 (6 bases). The CDR3 is made up of 13 amino acids. V was shortened by 5 bases and J by 4 bases, with 9 bases between the two germline ends. Germline values: CDR1 LNHDA, CDR2 SQIVND (reference sequence). The CDR3 loop is CASSSGVNQPQHF. The CDR3 coding sequence is TGTGCCAGTAGTTCAGGGGTAAATCAGCCCCAGCATTTT.